This T cell receptor beta chain was documented in a study of identical twins. A universal primer site was incorporated via template switching, and the cDNA contained unique molecular identifiers. TCRdb recomputed calls from the 5' RACE reads with MiXCR, one row per CDR3 protein. Among about 150,000 distinct CDR3 sequences, roughly 3.5% were seen once, and the ten largest hold around 8%. This clonotype was seen at least ten times. Germline V lookup: CDR1 KGHDR, CDR2 SFDVKD. V trimming: 4 bases; J trimming: 3 bases; junction bases outside the gene matches: 5. The CDR3 totals 17 residues. Sequenced: memory T cells sorted from blood. This receptor was obtained from a man aged 18 to 30 in good health. The chain uses TRBV24-1 and TRBJ2-2; 12 nucleotides agree with TRBD2. CDR3 loop: CATSDRLAGDDTGELFF. The DNA of the CDR3 is TGTGCCACCAGTGACCGACTAGCGGGAGACGACACCGGGGAGCTGTTTTTT.